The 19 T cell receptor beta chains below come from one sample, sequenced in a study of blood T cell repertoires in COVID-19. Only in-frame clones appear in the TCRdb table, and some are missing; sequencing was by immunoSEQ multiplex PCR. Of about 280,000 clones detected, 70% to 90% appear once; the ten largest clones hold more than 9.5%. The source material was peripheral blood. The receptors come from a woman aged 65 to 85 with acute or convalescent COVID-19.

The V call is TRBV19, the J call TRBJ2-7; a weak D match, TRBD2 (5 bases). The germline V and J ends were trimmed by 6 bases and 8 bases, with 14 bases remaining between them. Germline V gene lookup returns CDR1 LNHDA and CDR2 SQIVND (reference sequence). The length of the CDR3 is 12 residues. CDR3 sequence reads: CASSPKAGKQYF. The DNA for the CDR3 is TGTGCCAGTAGCCCCAAGGCGGGTAAGCAGTACTTC.

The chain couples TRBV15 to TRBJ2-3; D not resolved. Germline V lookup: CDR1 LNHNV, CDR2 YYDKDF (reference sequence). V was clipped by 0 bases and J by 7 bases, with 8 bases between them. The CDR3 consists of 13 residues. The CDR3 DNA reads TGTGCCACCAGCAGAGATCAATCAAATACGCAGTATTTT. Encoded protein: CATSRDQSNTQYF.

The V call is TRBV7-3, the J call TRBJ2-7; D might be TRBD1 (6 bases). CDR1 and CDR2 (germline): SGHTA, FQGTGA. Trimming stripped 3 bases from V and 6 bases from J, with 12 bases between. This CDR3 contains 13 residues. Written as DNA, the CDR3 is TGTGCCAGCAGCTTCGGACAGTCCACCGAGCAGTACTTC. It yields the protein CASSFGQSTEQYF.

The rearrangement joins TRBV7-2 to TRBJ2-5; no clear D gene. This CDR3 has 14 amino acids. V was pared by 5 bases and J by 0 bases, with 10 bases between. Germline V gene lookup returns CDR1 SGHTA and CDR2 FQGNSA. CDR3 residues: CASSDARYQETQYF. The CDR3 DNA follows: TGTGCCAGCAGCGACGCTAGGTACCAAGAGACCCAGTACTTC.

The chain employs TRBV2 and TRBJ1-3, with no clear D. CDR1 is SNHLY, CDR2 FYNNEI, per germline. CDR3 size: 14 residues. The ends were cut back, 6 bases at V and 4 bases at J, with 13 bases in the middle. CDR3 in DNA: TGTGCCAGCAGAAAGGAGGGCAGAGGAAACACCATATATTTT. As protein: CASRKEGRGNTIYF.

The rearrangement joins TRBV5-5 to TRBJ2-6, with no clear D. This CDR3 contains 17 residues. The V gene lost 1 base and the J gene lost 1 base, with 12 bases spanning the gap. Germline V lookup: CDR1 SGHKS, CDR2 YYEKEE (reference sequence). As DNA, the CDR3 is TGTGCCAGCAGCTTGTCTGTCTCTCGGTCTGGGGCCAACGTCCTGACTTTC. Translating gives CASSLSVSRSGANVLTF.

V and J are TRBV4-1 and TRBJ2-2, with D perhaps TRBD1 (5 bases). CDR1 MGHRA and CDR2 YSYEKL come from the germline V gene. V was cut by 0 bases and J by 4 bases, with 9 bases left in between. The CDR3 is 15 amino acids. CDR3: CASSQDSGFTGELFF. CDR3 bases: TGCGCCAGCAGCCAAGATTCAGGGTTCACCGGGGAGCTGTTTTTT.

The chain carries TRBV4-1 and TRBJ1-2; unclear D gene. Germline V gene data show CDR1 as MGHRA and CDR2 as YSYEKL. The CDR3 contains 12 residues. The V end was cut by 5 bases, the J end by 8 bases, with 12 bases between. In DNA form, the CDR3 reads TGCGCCAGCAGCACTAGCCTAGGGGGCTACACCTTC. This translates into CASSTSLGGYTF.

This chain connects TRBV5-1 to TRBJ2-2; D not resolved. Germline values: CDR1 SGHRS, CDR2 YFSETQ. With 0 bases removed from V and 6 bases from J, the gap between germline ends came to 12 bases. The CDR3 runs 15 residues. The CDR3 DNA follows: TGCGCCAGCAGCTTGGCGGTCGGTTCGGCCGGGGAGCTGTTTTTT. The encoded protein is CASSLAVGSAGELFF.

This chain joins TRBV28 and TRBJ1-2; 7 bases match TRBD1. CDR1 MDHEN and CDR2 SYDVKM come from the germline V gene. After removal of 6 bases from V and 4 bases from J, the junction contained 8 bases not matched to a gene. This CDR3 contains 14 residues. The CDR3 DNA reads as TGTGCCAGCAGGACAGGGAGGTCAGGCTATGGCTACACCTTC. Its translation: CASRTGRSGYGYTF.

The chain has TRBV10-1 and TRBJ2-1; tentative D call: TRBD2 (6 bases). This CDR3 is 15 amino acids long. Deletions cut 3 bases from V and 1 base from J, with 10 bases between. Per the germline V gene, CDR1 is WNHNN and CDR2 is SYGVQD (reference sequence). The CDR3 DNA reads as TGCGCCAGCAGTGACGGGACTCTATCCTACAATGAGCAGTTCTTC. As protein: CASSDGTLSYNEQFF.

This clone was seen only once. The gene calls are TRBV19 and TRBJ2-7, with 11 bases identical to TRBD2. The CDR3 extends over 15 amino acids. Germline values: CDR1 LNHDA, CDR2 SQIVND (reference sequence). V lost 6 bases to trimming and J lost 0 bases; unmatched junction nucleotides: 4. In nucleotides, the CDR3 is TGTGCCAGTAGGGGGACTAGCGGACCCTCCTACGAGCAGTACTTC. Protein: CASRGTSGPSYEQYF.

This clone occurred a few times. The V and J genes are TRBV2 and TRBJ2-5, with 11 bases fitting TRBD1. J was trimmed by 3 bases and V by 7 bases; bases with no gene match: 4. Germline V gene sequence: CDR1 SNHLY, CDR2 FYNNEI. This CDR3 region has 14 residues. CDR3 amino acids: CASNAGQGEETQYF. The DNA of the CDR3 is TGTGCCAGCAACGCGGGACAGGGGGAAGAGACCCAGTACTTC.

The CDR3 here is CASNPGQGGHGELFF. DNA for the CDR3: TGTGCCAGTAATCCGGGACAGGGAGGCCACGGGGAGCTGTTTTTT. The chain is built from TRBV6-5 and TRBJ2-2, with 9 bases matching TRBD1. Per the germline V gene, CDR1 is MNHEY and CDR2 is SVGAGI. CDR3 size: 15 residues. V lost 9 bases, J lost 7 bases, and 12 bases stayed unmatched.

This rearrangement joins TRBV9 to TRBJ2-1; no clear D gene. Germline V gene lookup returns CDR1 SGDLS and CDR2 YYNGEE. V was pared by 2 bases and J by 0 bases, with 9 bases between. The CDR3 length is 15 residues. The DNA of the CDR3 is TGTGCCAGCAGCGTGGAACACAGCTCCTACAATGAGCAGTTCTTC. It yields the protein CASSVEHSSYNEQFF. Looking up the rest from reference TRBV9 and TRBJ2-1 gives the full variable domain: DSGVTQTPKHLITATGQRVTLRCSPRSGDLSVYWYQQSLDQGLQFLIQYYNGEERAKGNILERFSAQQFPDLHSELNLSSLELGDSALYFCASSVEHSSYNEQFFGPGTRLTVL.

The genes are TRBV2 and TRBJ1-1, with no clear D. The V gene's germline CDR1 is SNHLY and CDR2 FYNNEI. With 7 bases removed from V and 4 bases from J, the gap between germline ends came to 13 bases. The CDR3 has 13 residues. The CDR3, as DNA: TGTGCCAGCATTATCGTCGAGAGCACTGAAGCTTTCTTT. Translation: CASIIVESTEAFF.

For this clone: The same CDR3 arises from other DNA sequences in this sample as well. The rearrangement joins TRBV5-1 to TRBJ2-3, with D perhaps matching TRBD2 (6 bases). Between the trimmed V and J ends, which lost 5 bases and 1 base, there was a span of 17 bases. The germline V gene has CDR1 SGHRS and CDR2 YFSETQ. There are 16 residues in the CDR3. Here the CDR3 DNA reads TGCGCCAGCAGTCGTCAAACGGGACTCGGCACAGATACGCAGTATTTT. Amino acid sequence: CASSRQTGLGTDTQYF.

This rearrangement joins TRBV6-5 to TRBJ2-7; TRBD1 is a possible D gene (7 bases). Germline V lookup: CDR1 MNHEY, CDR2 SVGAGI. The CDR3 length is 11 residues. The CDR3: CSQGGSYEQYF. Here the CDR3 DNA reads TGTTCGCAGGGGGGCTCCTACGAGCAGTACTTC.

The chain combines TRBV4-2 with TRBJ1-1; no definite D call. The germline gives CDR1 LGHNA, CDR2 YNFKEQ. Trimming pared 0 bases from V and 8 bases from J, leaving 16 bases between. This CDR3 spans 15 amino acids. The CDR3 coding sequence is TGTGCCAGCAGCCAAGATGTCGGCGGTGGTGGCGAAGCTTTCTTT. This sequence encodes CASSQDVGGGGEAFF.